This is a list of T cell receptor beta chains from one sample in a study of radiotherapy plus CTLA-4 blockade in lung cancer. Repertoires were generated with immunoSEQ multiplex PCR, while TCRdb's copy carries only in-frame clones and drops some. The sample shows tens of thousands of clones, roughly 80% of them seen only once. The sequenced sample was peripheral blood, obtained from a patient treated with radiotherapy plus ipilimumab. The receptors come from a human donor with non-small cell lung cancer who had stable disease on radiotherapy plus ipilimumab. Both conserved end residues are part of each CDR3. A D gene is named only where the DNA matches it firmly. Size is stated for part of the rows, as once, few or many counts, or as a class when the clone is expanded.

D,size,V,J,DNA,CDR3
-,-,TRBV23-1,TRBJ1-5,TGCGCCAGCAGTCAATCGTACGTTAGGGTTTGGAATCAGCCCCAGCATTTT,CASSQSYVRVWNQPQHF
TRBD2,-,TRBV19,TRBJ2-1,TGTGCCAGTAGTATTAAGAGCGGGAGGGCCGTAGGGAATGAGCAGTTCTTC,CASSIKSGRAVGNEQFF
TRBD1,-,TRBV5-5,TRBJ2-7,TGTGCCAGCAGCGTGAGATTGACAGGGGTAGCCTACGAGCAGTACTTC,CASSVRLTGVAYEQYF
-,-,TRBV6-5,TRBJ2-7,TGTGCCAGCAGTTACGGGGGGTCCAGGGGCTACGAGCAGTACTTC,CASSYGGSRGYEQYF
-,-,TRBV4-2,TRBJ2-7,TGTGCCAGCAGCCAAGACGGGAGCGACCACGAGCAGTACTTC,CASSQDGSDHEQYF
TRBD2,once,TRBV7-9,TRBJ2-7,TGTGCCAGCAGCCCCCGTGGAGGGAGGCAGCGGGGGTACGAGCAGTACTTC,CASSPRGGRQRGYEQYF
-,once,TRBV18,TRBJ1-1,TGTGCCAGCTCACCCACCCGACAGAGGGAAGCTTTCTTT,CASSPTRQREAFF
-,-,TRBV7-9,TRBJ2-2,TGTGCCAGCAACCGGAACACCGGGGAGCTGTTTTTT,CASNRNTGELFF
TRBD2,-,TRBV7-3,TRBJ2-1,TGTGCCAGCAGCTTAACCCCCCGGGGGGGCCGGAATGAGCAGTTCTTC,CASSLTPRGGRNEQFF
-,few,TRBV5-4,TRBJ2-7,TGTGCCAGCAGCGCCTCCTACGAGCAGTACTTC,CASSASYEQYF
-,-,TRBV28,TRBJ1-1,TGTGCCAGCAGTTTTTTCGGGGCAGGGGCCACCTCTGAAGCTTTCTTT,CASSFFGAGATSEAFF
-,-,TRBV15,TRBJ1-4,TGTGCCACCAGCCCCCGGACGGCCTTTATTGAAAAACTGTTTTTT,CATSPRTAFIEKLFF
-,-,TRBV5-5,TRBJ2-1,TGTGCCAGCAGCTTGGGACGGAAGGGGTGGGATGAGCAGTTCTTC,CASSLGRKGWDEQFF
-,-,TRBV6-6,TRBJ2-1,TGTGCCAGCAGTTACTGGGCAGGAGGCACCTACAATGAGCAGTTCTTC,CASSYWAGGTYNEQFF
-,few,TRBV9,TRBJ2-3,TGTGCCAGCAGCGTTGGGACAACTAGCACAGATACGCAGTATTTT,CASSVGTTSTDTQYF
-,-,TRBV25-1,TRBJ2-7,TGTGCCAGCAGTGAATATAACAGGAATCCGGGCGAGCAGTACTTC,CASSEYNRNPGEQYF
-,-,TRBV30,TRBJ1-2,TGTGCCTGGAGTGTGGGGCAGGGCCATGTGGATGGCTACACCTTC,CAWSVGQGHVDGYTF
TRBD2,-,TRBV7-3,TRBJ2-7,TGTGCCAGCAGCAGAGGACTAGCGGGAGTTAACGAGCAGTACTTC,CASSRGLAGVNEQYF
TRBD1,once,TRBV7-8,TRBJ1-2,TGTGCCAGCAGCTTAGCCGCAGGGGGAGGCTACACCTTC,CASSLAAGGGYTF
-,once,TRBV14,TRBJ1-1,TGTGCCAGCAGCGGTAGGCCGGGGGGCGCGGTCACTGAAGCTTTCTTT,CASSGRPGGAVTEAFF
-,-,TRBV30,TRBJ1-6,TGTGCCTGGGGGCCCACCAGGAATTCACCCCTCCACTTT,CAWGPTRNSPLHF
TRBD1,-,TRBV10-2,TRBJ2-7,TGCGCCAGCAGGGATTCGGGACAGCTCTACGAGCAGTACTTC,CASRDSGQLYEQYF
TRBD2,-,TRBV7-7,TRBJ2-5,TGTGCTACTAGCGAAGAGACCCAGTACTTC,CATSEETQYF
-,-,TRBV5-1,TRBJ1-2,TGCGCCAGCAGCCCCTTACAGAGCCTAAACTATGGCTACACCTTC,CASSPLQSLNYGYTF
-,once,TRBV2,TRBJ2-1,TGTGCCAGCAGAAGCGTTGGTGAGCAGTTCTTC,CASRSVGEQFF
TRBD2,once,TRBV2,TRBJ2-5,TGTGCCAGCAGCGCTAGGACTAGCGGGGGGAGTAGGGAGACCCAGTACTTC,CASSARTSGGSRETQYF
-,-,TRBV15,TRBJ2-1,TGTGCCACCAGCAGAGAAGCCAGCGAACCCTACAATGAGCAGTTCTTC,CATSREASEPYNEQFF
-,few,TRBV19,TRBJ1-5,TGTGCCAGTAGTACTCGGGGGGCGCAGAATCAGCCCCAGCATTTT,CASSTRGAQNQPQHF
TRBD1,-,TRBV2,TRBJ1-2,TGTGCCAGCAGTAGGACAGGGCCTGGCTACACCTTC,CASSRTGPGYTF
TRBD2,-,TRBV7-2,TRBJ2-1,TGTGCCAGCAGCTCTCCTCGGCGGGGGTCCTACAATGAGCAGTTCTTC,CASSSPRRGSYNEQFF
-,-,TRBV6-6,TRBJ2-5,TGTGCCAGCGCTTTAAAGGGGAGAGGACAGGAGACCCAGTACTTC,CASALKGRGQETQYF
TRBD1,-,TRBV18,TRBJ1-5,TGTGCCAGCTCACAGGGCCGGACAGGGCAGGCCCAGCATTTT,CASSQGRTGQAQHF
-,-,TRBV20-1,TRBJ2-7,TGCAGTGCTAGAGCCGACGGGGAGCAGTACTTC,CSARADGEQYF
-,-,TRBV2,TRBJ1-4,TGTGCCAGCAGTTCGGGACGGTATAATGAAAAACTGTTTTTT,CASSSGRYNEKLFF
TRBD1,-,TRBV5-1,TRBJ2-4,TGCGCCAGCAGCTCCCAAGACAGGGGGCGGGGAAACATTCAGTACTTC,CASSSQDRGRGNIQYF
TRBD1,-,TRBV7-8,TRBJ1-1,TGTGCCAGCAGCTTAGAGGGGACAGAGTTTAATGAAGCTTTCTTT,CASSLEGTEFNEAFF
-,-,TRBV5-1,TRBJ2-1,TGCGCCAGCAGCTTGGGTGCCCCCTACAATGAGCAGTTCTTC,CASSLGAPYNEQFF
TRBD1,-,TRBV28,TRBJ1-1,TGTGCCAGCAACTCAGCAGGGGGTGCTGAAGCTTTCTTT,CASNSAGGAEAFF
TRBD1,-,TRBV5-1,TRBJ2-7,TGCGCCAGCAGCTCCAGGACAGGATACTACGAGCAGTACTTC,CASSSRTGYYEQYF
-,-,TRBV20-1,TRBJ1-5,TGCAGTGCTAGACAGGGTCAGCCCCAGCATTTT,CSARQGQPQHF
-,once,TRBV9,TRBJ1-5,TGTGCCAGCAGCGTAGCTGCAGGTGAGGGTCAGCCCCAGCATTTT,CASSVAAGEGQPQHF
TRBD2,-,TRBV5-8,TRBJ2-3,TGTGCCAGCAGCTTGCTAGCGGGGGGCACAGATACGCAGTATTTT,CASSLLAGGTDTQYF
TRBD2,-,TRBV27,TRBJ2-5,TGTGCCAGCAGCCCCCTTTCGACCCTAGCGGGAGCTGAGACCCAGTACTTC,CASSPLSTLAGAETQYF
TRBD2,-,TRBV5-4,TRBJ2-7,TGTGCCAGCAGCTTCGGGGGGGGGCGGAACTTACGGGAGCAGTACTTC,CASSFGGGRNLREQYF
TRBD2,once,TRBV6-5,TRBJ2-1,TGTGCCAGCAGTTACTCACTAGCGGAGCCCAATGAGCAGTTCTTC,CASSYSLAEPNEQFF
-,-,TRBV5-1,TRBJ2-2,TGCGCCAGCAGCTCGGCGGGTAGCGCCGGGGAGCTGTTTTTT,CASSSAGSAGELFF